Detailed here is one T cell receptor beta chain. Its antigen remains unknown. CD45RO/CCR7/CD25/CD127/CD95/CD27 separated CD4+ naive, central memory, regulatory and stem cell-like memory cells by sorting. In all sorted populations, purity surpassed 98%. The sequenced template was cDNA made from the entire isolated RNA. Generated by immunoSEQ multiplex PCR, the TCRdb table keeps only in-frame clones and is missing some. The sample contains 600,000 or so clones, around 12% of which appear only once. V lost 8 bases and J 4 bases, leaving 19 bases between the germline ends. The germline gives CDR1 MDHEN, CDR2 SYDVKM. The CDR3 contains 15 residues. These data come from a study of beta chain features in type 1 diabetes. Study information: Age, gender and cell yields were alike across patients and healthy donors.

Findings and limits, study-wide: cDNA-based sequencing might over-represent cells highly expressing TCR. Moderate but significant shortening of TCRB CDR3s was recorded in all four CD4+ subsets from Type 1 diabetes patients.

The chain joins TRBV28 to TRBJ2-3; D possibly corresponds to TRBD2 (6 bases). This TCR came from a man aged 25-45 years with type 1 diabetes. The material sequenced was naive CD4+ T cells from blood. This CDR3 reads CASGVAGSRADTQYF. DNA for the CDR3: TGTGCCAGCGGTGTGGCGGGGTCACGGGCAGATACGCAGTATTTT. Variable domain in full (rest from reference TRBV28 and TRBJ2-3): DVKVTQSSRYLVKRTGEKVFLECVQDMDHENMFWYRQDPGLGLRLIYFSYDVKMKEKGDIPEGYSVSREKKERFSLILESASTNQTSMYLCASGVAGSRADTQYFGPGTRLTVL.